This passage covers 29 T cell receptor beta chains from one sample sequenced in a study of blood T cell repertoires in COVID-19. The repertoire was sequenced with immunoSEQ multiplex PCR; TCRdb's copy has only in-frame clones and lacks some. This sample yields hundreds of thousands of clones, of which about 86% are seen a single time; more than 7% belongs to the top ten. Source material: peripheral blood. Receptor source: a man older than 75 with acute or convalescent COVID-19.

The chain combines TRBV5-1 with TRBJ1-5, with D possibly matching TRBD1 (5 bases). Germline V lookup: CDR1 SGHRS, CDR2 YFSETQ. V was trimmed by 5 bases and J by 4 bases, leaving 10 bases between them. The CDR3 consists of 13 residues. CDR3: CASRLQDNQPQHF. The CDR3 DNA is TGCGCCAGCAGATTACAGGATAATCAGCCCCAGCATTTT.

The chain has TRBV12-5 and TRBJ2-1; D is uncertain. Trimming took off 0 bases at V and 11 bases at J, with 17 bases between the two ends. Germline CDR1 and CDR2: LGHNT and FRNRAP. The length of the CDR3 is 15 residues. CDR3 sequence (DNA): TGTGCTAGTGGTTTGGTTGTCAGGCCGGCCTTGAAGCAGTTCTTC. This sequence encodes CASGLVVRPALKQFF.

V and J are TRBV3-1 (or the pseudogene TRBV3-2) and TRBJ1-5; 10 bases are shared with TRBD1. CDR1 is LGHDT and CDR2 is YNNKEL in the germline V gene (reference sequence). V lost 1 base to trimming and J lost 5 bases; unmatched junction nucleotides: 5. The CDR3 is 16 residues long. The CDR3 is CASSQGGQGIHQPQHF. The CDR3 DNA follows: TGTGCCAGCAGCCAAGGGGGACAGGGGATTCATCAGCCCCAGCATTTT.

The chain carries TRBV11-2 and TRBJ2-1; D may be TRBD2 (6 bases). This CDR3 has 14 amino acids. Between the trimmed V and J ends, which lost 1 base and 6 bases, there was a span of 10 bases. Germline CDR1 and CDR2: SGHAT and FQNNGV. CDR3 coding DNA: TGTGCCAGCAGCTTAGCGGGAGTGCGCAATGAGCAGTTCTTC. Its translation is CASSLAGVRNEQFF. The variable domain in full, with the rest retrieved from reference TRBV11-2 and TRBJ2-1, is EAGVAQSPRYKIIEKRQSVAFWCNPISGHATLYWYQQILGQGPKLLIQFQNNGVVDDSQLPKDRFSAERLKGVDSTLKIQPAKLEDSAVYLCASSLAGVRNEQFFGPGTRLTVL.

V usage is TRBV11-3 and J usage is TRBJ2-7, with D possibly TRBD2 on 6 matching bases. The CDR3 contains 16 residues. The V end was cut by 8 bases, the J end by 7 bases, with 27 bases between. The germline V gene has CDR1 SGHNT and CDR2 YENEEA. The CDR3 spells CASPPAGAGLPWEQYF. The CDR3 DNA sequence: TGTGCCAGCCCCCCGGCAGGAGCGGGCCTGCCATGGGAGCAGTACTTC.

This clone showed up just a few times. The chain has TRBV2 and TRBJ2-7; the D gene is possibly TRBD1 (5 bases). V was pared by 5 bases and J by 2 bases, with 10 bases between. This CDR3 has 13 residues. CDR1 is SNHLY and CDR2 is FYNNEI in the germline V gene. CDR3: CASSQDKTYEQYF. The CDR3 nucleotides read TGTGCCAGCAGTCAGGACAAGACCTACGAGCAGTACTTC.

The rearrangement uses TRBV15 and TRBJ1-1; the D gene is possibly TRBD1 (5 bases). V shed 1 base and J shed 1 base, with 13 bases lying between them. This CDR3 is built from 16 residues. Germline V gives CDR1 LNHNV, CDR2 YYDKDF (reference sequence). The CDR3 DNA reads TGTGCCACCAGCAGAGGTATCGGGGGATCGAACACTGAAGCTTTCTTT. It yields the protein CATSRGIGGSNTEAFF.

This clone has more than one count but fewer than ten. The chain employs TRBV7-2 and TRBJ2-2, with a possible D match to TRBD1 (6 bases). Germline lookup yields CDR1 SGHTA and CDR2 FQGNSA. V was pared by 5 bases and J by 7 bases, with 20 bases between. The CDR3 runs 16 residues. DNA for the CDR3: TGTGCCAGCAGCCCCGCGTGGGGGCGCGGCATCGGGGAGCTGTTTTTT. Amino acid sequence: CASSPAWGRGIGELFF.

The rearrangement links TRBV19 to TRBJ1-6; D perhaps matches TRBD1 (6 bases). The CDR3 is made up of 18 amino acids. Trimming took 6 bases from V and 0 from J, leaving 18 bases between them. Germline values: CDR1 LNHDA, CDR2 SQIVND (reference sequence). CDR3 sequence reads: CASRNRGAWGSYNSPLHF. The DNA of the CDR3 is TGTGCCAGTAGAAATCGGGGGGCCTGGGGCTCCTATAATTCACCCCTCCACTTT.

V usage is TRBV28 and J usage is TRBJ1-5, with TRBD1 as a possible D gene (6 bases). Germline-derived CDR1 and CDR2 are MDHEN and SYDVKM. The CDR3 spans 15 residues. V lost 5 bases and J lost 4, with 15 bases in between. CDR3 amino acids: CASSREAGVNQPQHF. The CDR3 region has the DNA TGTGCCAGCAGTCGCGAGGCAGGGGTAAATCAGCCCCAGCATTTT.

This clone has just one count. The chain uses TRBV2 and TRBJ2-3, with 8 nucleotides matching TRBD2. V dropped 7 bases and J dropped 3; count of bases not matched to a gene: 3. The CDR3 runs to 13 residues. Germline V CDR1 and CDR2: SNHLY, FYNNEI. The CDR3 DNA reads as TGTGCCAGCAACGGGGGGGAGACAGATACGCAGTATTTT. Translation gives CASNGGETDTQYF.

V gene TRBV7-9 combines with J gene TRBJ1-1; 8 nucleotides agree with TRBD1. CDR1 and CDR2 from the germline V gene are SEHNR and FQNEAQ (reference sequence). Trimming at V came to 5 bases and at J to 4 bases, leaving 12 bases not matched to a gene. CDR3 length: 16 residues. The CDR3 sequence is CASSTRTGQLSTEAFF. The CDR3 DNA reads as TGTGCCAGCAGCACCCGGACAGGGCAATTAAGCACTGAAGCTTTCTTT. The full variable domain, its missing parts supplied by reference TRBV7-9 and TRBJ1-1, is DTGVSQNPRHKITKRGQNVTFRCDPISEHNRLYWYRQTLGQGPEFLTYFQNEAQLEKSRLLSDRFSAERPKGSFSTLEIQRTEQGDSAMYLCASSTRTGQLSTEAFFGQGTRLTVV.

The rearrangement uses TRBV7-9 and TRBJ2-3, with TRBD1 as a possible D gene (5 bases). With 0 bases removed from V and 5 bases from J, the gap between germline ends came to 9 bases. Germline V CDR1 and CDR2: SEHNR, FQNEAQ (reference sequence). This CDR3 is 14 amino acids long. The CDR3 reads CASSLAVRVDTQYF. The CDR3 coding sequence is TGTGCCAGCAGCTTAGCCGTCAGGGTAGATACGCAGTATTTT.

This clone was counted once. The J gene is TRBJ1-6, the V gene TRBV6-4; D not certain. Trimming took off 0 bases at V and 7 bases at J, with 10 bases between the two ends. Germline CDR1 MRHNA, CDR2 SNTAGT. The CDR3 is made up of 15 amino acids. The CDR3 bases are TGTGCCAGCAGTGACTCCAACAGTAGGAATTCACCCCTCCACTTT. Translated, it gives CASSDSNSRNSPLHF.

The chain recombines TRBV2 with TRBJ1-1, with no clear D. Trimming shortened V by 5 bases and J by 7 bases, and 11 bases separated the two germline ends. The germline CDR1 and CDR2 sequences are SNHLY and FYNNEI. The CDR3 totals 12 residues. In DNA, the CDR3 is TGTGCCAGCAGTTGGACGGGAGGTGAAGCTTTCTTT. Translating gives CASSWTGGEAFF.

In the case of this clone: Different DNA sequences within this sample yield the same CDR3. CDR3 sequence: CASSPGQNTEAFF. The DNA of the CDR3 is TGTGCCAGCTCCCCTGGACAGAACACTGAAGCTTTCTTT. J is TRBJ1-1 and V is TRBV18; tentative D call: TRBD1 (5 bases). This CDR3 comprises 13 residues. CDR1 KGHSH and CDR2 LQKENI come from the germline V gene. Between the trimmed V and J ends, which lost 6 bases and 1 base, there was a span of 9 bases.

CDR3 nucleotide sequence: TGTGCCTGGAGGATGACAGGGCACTGGGATACGCAGTATTTT. Protein: CAWRMTGHWDTQYF. The chain recombines TRBV30 with TRBJ2-3; 7 bases map to TRBD1. CDR1 GTSNPN and CDR2 SVGIG come from the germline V gene (reference sequence). The V and J ends lost 3 bases and 6 bases, in that order; junction bases with no gene match: 9. The CDR3 covers 14 residues.

The chain uses TRBV28 and TRBJ1-2; D possibly corresponds to TRBD1 (5 bases). The CDR3 is made up of 15 amino acids. Germline assignment: CDR1 MDHEN and CDR2 SYDVKM. The germline V and J ends were trimmed by 8 bases and 3 bases, with 19 bases remaining between them. DNA for the CDR3: TGTGCCAGCGACCACGGGGGAGGGATCGACTATGGCTACACCTTC. Encoded protein: CASDHGGGIDYGYTF.

The chain couples TRBV21-1 to TRBJ2-7; the table's D gene call, TRBD1, was not cross checked with the DNA. TRBV21-1 is a known pseudogene. The CDR3 has 14 amino acids. The CDR3 sequence: CASRGGTGSDEQYF. CDR3 DNA: TGTGCCAGCAGAGGGGGCACGGGATCGGACGAGCAGTACTTC.

This rearrangement joins TRBV5-1 to TRBJ2-1; 9 nucleotides align to TRBD2. After removal of 0 bases from V and 6 bases from J, the junction contained 1 base not matched to a gene. CDR1 SGHRS and CDR2 YFSETQ come from the germline V gene. This CDR3 region has 14 residues. This chain's CDR3 is CASSLGGGANEQFF. The CDR3, as DNA: TGCGCCAGCAGCTTGGGCGGGGGGGCCAATGAGCAGTTCTTC.

This sequence joins TRBV5-1 and TRBJ2-1, with TRBD2 matching over 8 bases. The J segment lost 2 bases and the V segment lost 4 bases, leaving 11 bases of the junction unmatched. The CDR3 has 17 residues. CDR1 is SGHRS and CDR2 is YFSETQ in the germline V gene. The CDR3 nucleotides are TGCGCCAGCAGCCGGGAGTCGGGGCGGGGGGCCTACAATGAGCAGTTCTTC. It codes for CASSRESGRGAYNEQFF.

This clone was observed a handful of times. The chain combines TRBV27 with TRBJ1-5, with a weak D call TRBD1 (5 bases). This CDR3 spans 15 amino acids. Germline CDR1 reads MNHEY; CDR2 reads SMNVEV (reference sequence). V lost 5 bases to trimming and J lost 0 bases, with 11 bases between them. CDR3 residues: CASSRGGYSNQPQHF. The DNA of the CDR3 is TGTGCCAGCAGTCGGGGGGGTTATAGCAATCAGCCCCAGCATTTT.

The chain has TRBV6-2 or TRBV6-3 and TRBJ1-2, with D unresolved. Deletions cut 2 bases from V and 1 base from J, with 11 bases between. Germline lookup yields CDR1 MNHEY and CDR2 SVGEGT. The CDR3 runs 15 residues. CDR3 bases: TGTGCCAGCAGTTACCCCCGGTCCTTTAACTATGGCTACACCTTC. It specifies CASSYPRSFNYGYTF.

The rearrangement uses TRBV7-9 and TRBJ2-2, with D possibly matching TRBD1 (5 bases). V was clipped by 11 bases and J by 3 bases, with 13 bases between them. The CDR3 covers 13 residues. The germline V gene encodes CDR1 SEHNR and CDR2 FQNEAQ (reference sequence). As DNA, the CDR3 is TGTGCCCCCACGGGCAGGGACACCGGGGAGCTGTTTTTT. The encoded protein is CAPTGRDTGELFF.

V gene TRBV12-5 combines with J gene TRBJ2-3, with 7 bases that match TRBD1. Germline V CDR1 and CDR2: LGHNT, FRNRAP. The CDR3 has 17 residues. The V gene end was trimmed by 6 bases and the J gene end by 0 bases; junction bases not matched to a gene: 12. The DNA of the CDR3 is TGTGCTAGTGGCCTTGGGACAGCCTACCCTAGCACAGATACGCAGTATTTT. This codes for CASGLGTAYPSTDTQYF.

J is TRBJ1-5 and V is TRBV24-1; the D gene is possibly TRBD1 (5 bases). This CDR3 contains 13 residues. The germline gives CDR1 KGHDR, CDR2 SFDVKD. Trimming took off 9 bases at V and 7 bases at J, with 15 bases between the two ends. The CDR3 coding sequence is TGTGCCACCCAGCAGGGAGGAAACCAGCCCCAGCATTTT. Its translation is CATQQGGNQPQHF.

CDR3 protein: CASSPGGGREKLFF. In nucleotides, the CDR3 is TGTGCCAGCAGCCCCGGGGGTGGTCGGGAAAAACTGTTTTTT. The V and J genes are TRBV4-2 and TRBJ1-4, with D possibly being TRBD1 (5 bases). This CDR3 is 14 amino acids long. Germline V gene lookup returns CDR1 LGHNA and CDR2 YNFKEQ. Trimming left V 4 bases short and J 8 bases short, with 14 bases between.

The chain combines TRBV3-1 (or the pseudogene TRBV3-2) with TRBJ1-2, with D possibly being TRBD1 (6 bases). V lost 0 bases, J lost 2 bases, and 19 bases lay in between. Germline values: CDR1 LGHDT, CDR2 YNNKEL (reference sequence). The CDR3 spans 18 residues. The CDR3 is CASSQDPTGTLLNYGYTF. The CDR3 DNA reads TGTGCCAGCAGCCAAGACCCTACCGGGACACTTTTAAACTATGGCTACACCTTC.

This chain uses TRBV11-2 with TRBJ2-7; 8 bases agree with TRBD1. The V and J ends lost 3 bases and 5 bases, in that order; junction bases with no gene match: 9. Germline V CDR1 and CDR2: SGHAT, FQNNGV. This CDR3 is 15 amino acids long. The CDR3 DNA is TGTGCCAGCAGCTTTGGGAGGACAGGGTTACACGAGCAGTACTTC. Residues: CASSFGRTGLHEQYF.